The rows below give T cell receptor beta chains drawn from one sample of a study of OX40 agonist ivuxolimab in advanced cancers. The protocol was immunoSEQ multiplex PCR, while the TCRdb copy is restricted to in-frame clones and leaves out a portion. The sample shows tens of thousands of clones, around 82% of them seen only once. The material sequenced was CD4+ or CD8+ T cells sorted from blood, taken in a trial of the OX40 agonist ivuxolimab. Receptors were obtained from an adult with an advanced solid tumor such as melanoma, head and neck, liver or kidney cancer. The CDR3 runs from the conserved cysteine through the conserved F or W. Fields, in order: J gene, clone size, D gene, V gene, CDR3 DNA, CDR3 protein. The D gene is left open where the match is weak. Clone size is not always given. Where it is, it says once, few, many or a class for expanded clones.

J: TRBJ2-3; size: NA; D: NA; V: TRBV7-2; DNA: TGTGCCAGCAGCTCACTTGACGGGAGAGTATCCCCAGATACGCAGTATTTT; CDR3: CASSSLDGRVSPDTQYF
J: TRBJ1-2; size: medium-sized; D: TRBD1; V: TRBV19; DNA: TGTGCCAGTAGAGGTACCGGGACAGCAACTAACTATGGCTACACCTTC; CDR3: CASRGTGTATNYGYTF
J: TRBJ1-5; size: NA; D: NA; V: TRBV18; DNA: TGTGCCAGCTCACCAGGGGACTTCAATCAGCCCCAGCATTTT; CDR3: CASSPGDFNQPQHF
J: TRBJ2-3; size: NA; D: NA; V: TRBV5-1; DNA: TGCGCCAGCAGCTTGGTCAGGCTAGGAAGCACAGATACGCAGTATTTT; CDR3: CASSLVRLGSTDTQYF
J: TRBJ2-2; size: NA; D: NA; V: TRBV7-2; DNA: TGTGCCAGCAACGACCGGGTGTACGCGAACACCGGGGAGCTGTTTTTT; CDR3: CASNDRVYANTGELFF
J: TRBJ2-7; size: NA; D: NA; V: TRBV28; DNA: TGTGCCAGCAGTGCGTACAGGGCCGGGAGAGCCTACGAGCAGTACTTC; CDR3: CASSAYRAGRAYEQYF
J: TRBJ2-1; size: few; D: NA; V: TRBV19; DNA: TGTGCCAGTAGCCCCCAGTCATCCTCCTACAATGAGCAGTTCTTC; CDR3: CASSPQSSSYNEQFF
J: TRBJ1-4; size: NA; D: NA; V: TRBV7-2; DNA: TGTGCCAGCAGCCTGACTGGAGGTAATGAAAAACTGTTTTTT; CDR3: CASSLTGGNEKLFF
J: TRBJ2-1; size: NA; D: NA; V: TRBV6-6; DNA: TGTGCCAGCAGTTACTCGGGAACCGATGAGCAGTTCTTC; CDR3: CASSYSGTDEQFF
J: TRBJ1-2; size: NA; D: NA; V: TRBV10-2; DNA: TGCGCCAGCAGGACAGACTATGGCTACACCTTC; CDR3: CASRTDYGYTF
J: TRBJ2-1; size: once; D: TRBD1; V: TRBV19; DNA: TGTGCCAGTACTACAGGGGGCTACAATGAGCAGTTCTTC; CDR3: CASTTGGYNEQFF
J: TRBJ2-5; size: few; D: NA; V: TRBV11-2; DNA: TGTGCCAGCAGCTTAGCCGGAGTGACCCAGTACTTC; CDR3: CASSLAGVTQYF
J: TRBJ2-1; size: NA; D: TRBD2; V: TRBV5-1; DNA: TGCGCCAGCAGCTTGCGCGCTAGCGGGAACAATGAGCAGTTCTTC; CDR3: CASSLRASGNNEQFF
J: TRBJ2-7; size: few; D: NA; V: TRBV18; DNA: TGTGCCAGCACCACACCAGGGACATACGAGCAGTACTTC; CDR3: CASTTPGTYEQYF
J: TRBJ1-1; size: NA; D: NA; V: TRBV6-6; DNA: TGTGCCAGCAGCCAGCCGAACGCTGAAGCTTTCTTT; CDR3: CASSQPNAEAFF